The 27 T cell receptor beta chains below come from one sample, sequenced in a study of siplizumab effects on memory and regulatory T cells. Repertoires were generated with immunoSEQ multiplex PCR, while TCRdb's copy carries only in-frame clones and drops some. The sample contains around 97,000 clones, roughly 94% of which appear only once. Specimen: non-Treg CD4+ T cells sorted from blood. Every receptor here comes from a human donor in good health.

Turning to this clone: The junction departs from the called germline gene at one end, perhaps through a read error. The DNA of the CDR3 is TGCGCCAGCAGCCTCGGGGGTGGAGACACCATATATTTT. This codes for CASSLGGGDTIYF. This chain links TRBV5-1 with TRBJ1-3; tentative D call: TRBD1 (5 bases). In germline, CDR1 is SGHRS, CDR2 YFSETQ. The CDR3 is made up of 13 amino acids.

A single count supports this clone. The chain uses TRBV10-3 and TRBJ2-1, with TRBD2 matching 11 bases. Trimming cost V 7 bases and J 10 bases; bases outside gene matches: 9. This CDR3 has 14 residues. The germline CDR1 and CDR2 sequences are ENHRY and SYGVKD. In DNA, the CDR3 is TGTGCCATCACCCAGGGGGGACTAGCGGACGAGCAGTTCTTC. Its translation: CAITQGGLADEQFF.

The CDR3 nucleotides are TGCAGCGTTGAATCTCCGCAGGGTCGGGAAAAACTGTTTTTT. Amino acid sequence: CSVESPQGREKLFF. V gene TRBV29-1 combines with J gene TRBJ1-4, with D possibly being TRBD1 (5 bases). Per germline, CDR1 SQVTM and CDR2 ANQGSEA. This CDR3 has 14 amino acids. The V end lost 2 bases, the J end lost 8 bases, and 15 bases lay between the germline ends. The variable domain in full, completed from reference TRBV29-1 and TRBJ1-4, reads SAVISQKPSRDICQRGTSLTIQCQVDSQVTMMFWYRQQPGQSLTLIATANQGSEATYESGFVIDKFPISRPNLTFSTLTVSNMSPEDSSIYLCSVESPQGREKLFFGSGTQLSVL.

This chain joins TRBV30 and TRBJ1-5; no reliable D call. This CDR3 contains 18 residues. Germline-derived CDR1 and CDR2 are GTSNPN and SVGIG (reference sequence). Trimming removed 0 bases at V and 2 bases at J, with 20 bases between. CDR3 bases: TGTGCCTGGAGTGTAAGAAGCCGGGAAATTCCCGGCAATCAGCCCCAGCATTTT. Amino acids: CAWSVRSREIPGNQPQHF.

This clone was seen just once. The V call is TRBV19, the J call TRBJ1-4; D is possibly TRBD1 (6 bases). Per germline, CDR1 LNHDA and CDR2 SQIVND (reference sequence). The germline V and J ends were trimmed by 5 bases and 11 bases, with 15 bases remaining between them. The CDR3 sequence is 13 residues long. CDR3 region: CASSADSWKKLFF. The CDR3 nucleotides are TGTGCCAGTAGTGCGGACAGTTGGAAGAAACTGTTTTTT.

V is TRBV5-4 and J is TRBJ2-7; D is unresolved. The V gene lost 0 bases and the J gene lost 3 bases, with 1 base spanning the gap. Per germline, CDR1 SGHNT and CDR2 YYREEE (reference sequence). This CDR3 comprises 11 residues. This chain's CDR3 is CASSLDYEQYF. The CDR3 DNA is TGTGCCAGCAGCTTGGACTACGAGCAGTACTTC. Complete variable domain (other parts from reference TRBV5-4 and TRBJ2-7): ETGVTQSPTHLIKTRGQQVTLRCSSQSGHNTVSWYQQALGQGPQFIFQYYREEENGRGNFPPRFSGLQFPNYSSELNVNALELDDSALYLCASSLDYEQYFGPGTRLTVT.

The chain links TRBV4-2 to TRBJ2-3; TRBD2 matches at 7 bases. CDR3 length equals 17 residues. V lost 3 bases and J lost 2; bases outside the gene matches: 11. Germline CDR1 and CDR2: LGHNA and YNFKEQ. Here the CDR3 DNA reads TGTGCCAGCAGCCATACTAGCGCGGGCAGTGTCACAGATACGCAGTATTTT. Translated, it gives CASSHTSAGSVTDTQYF.

The chain recombines TRBV14 with TRBJ2-5, with TRBD2 as a possible D gene (5 bases). Trimming took 2 bases from V and 7 from J, leaving 14 bases between them. Germline loops: CDR1 SGHDN, CDR2 FVKESK. This CDR3 contains 14 residues. The CDR3: CASSQLGVDGTQYF. Here the CDR3 DNA reads TGTGCCAGCAGCCAATTGGGAGTGGATGGGACCCAGTACTTC.

The genes are TRBV29-1 and TRBJ1-1, with D possibly being TRBD1 (5 bases). V was cut by 7 bases and J by 5 bases, with 14 bases left in between. Germline V gives CDR1 SQVTM, CDR2 ANQGSEA. The CDR3 spans 12 residues. The CDR3 spells CSAGGYRTEAFF. DNA for the CDR3: TGCAGCGCTGGGGGGTATCGAACTGAAGCTTTCTTT. The whole variable domain, remainder taken from reference TRBV29-1 and TRBJ1-1, is SAVISQKPSRDICQRGTSLTIQCQVDSQVTMMFWYRQQPGQSLTLIATANQGSEATYESGFVIDKFPISRPNLTFSTLTVSNMSPEDSSIYLCSAGGYRTEAFFGQGTRLTVV.

The CDR3: CSASPTEAFF. Written as DNA, the CDR3 is TGCAGTGCTAGTCCCACTGAAGCTTTCTTT. The chain is built from TRBV20-1 and TRBJ1-1; D is unresolved. The CDR3 runs 10 residues. The ends were cut back, 3 bases at V and 4 bases at J, with 3 bases in the middle. Germline V gene sequence: CDR1 DFQATT, CDR2 SNEGSKA (reference sequence).

V gene TRBV28 combines with J gene TRBJ1-5; a possible D gene is TRBD1 (5 bases). V lost 6 bases to trimming and J lost 4 bases, with 10 bases between them. The CDR3 covers 13 residues. Germline loops: CDR1 MDHEN, CDR2 SYDVKM. The CDR3 sequence: CASRRQINQPQHF. As DNA, the CDR3 is TGTGCCAGCAGGCGACAGATAAATCAGCCCCAGCATTTT.

The CDR3 here is CASSRRENTEAFF. The CDR3 nucleotides read TGTGCCAGTAGTCGGCGGGAGAACACTGAAGCTTTCTTT. J is TRBJ1-1 and V is TRBV19; D not certain. Trimming pared 5 bases from V and 1 base from J, leaving 8 bases between. Germline values: CDR1 LNHDA, CDR2 SQIVND (reference sequence). The CDR3 consists of 13 residues.

The chain uses TRBV5-5 and TRBJ2-5, with D possibly being TRBD2 (5 bases). Deletions cut 4 bases from V and 1 base from J, with 17 bases between. The CDR3 length is 16 residues. Germline assignment: CDR1 SGHKS and CDR2 YYEKEE (reference sequence). This CDR3 reads CASSPELGGLQETQYF. The CDR3 nucleotides are TGTGCCAGCAGCCCTGAGTTAGGCGGGCTCCAAGAGACCCAGTACTTC.

The CDR3 region is CASSPGHQRGTQYF. The CDR3 DNA reads as TGTGCCAGCAGTCCTGGACACCAAAGAGGGACCCAGTACTTC. The chain is built from TRBV5-5 and TRBJ2-5; possible D gene TRBD1, 5 bases. This CDR3 contains 14 residues. Looked up from germline, CDR1 is SGHKS and CDR2 is YYEKEE (reference sequence). V was shortened by 5 bases and J by 7 bases, with 18 bases between the two germline ends.

V and J are TRBV6-4 and TRBJ1-5, with D possibly matching TRBD1 (5 bases). Germline loops: CDR1 MRHNA, CDR2 SNTAGT. V shed 2 bases and J shed 0 bases, with 8 bases lying between them. The CDR3 is 15 residues long. DNA for the CDR3: TGTGCCAGCAGTGACCCGACAGTTAGCAATCAGCCCCAGCATTTT. This sequence encodes CASSDPTVSNQPQHF.

The chain combines TRBV11-2 with TRBJ2-3, with a tentative D call TRBD1 (5 bases). The CDR3 length is 14 residues. Germline assignment: CDR1 SGHAT and CDR2 FQNNGV. V shed 6 bases and J shed 2 bases, with 12 bases lying between them. CDR3 residues: CASRSTANTDTQYF. The CDR3 DNA reads as TGTGCCAGCAGGTCGACAGCAAACACAGATACGCAGTATTTT.

The gene calls are TRBV18 and TRBJ1-4; D is unresolved. CDR3 length equals 15 residues. Trimming shortened V by 3 bases and J by 0 bases, and 8 bases separated the two germline ends. Germline V CDR1 and CDR2: KGHSH, LQKENI. CDR3 sequence reads: CASSPRFATNEKLFF. In DNA, the CDR3 is TGTGCCAGCTCACCCAGATTCGCAACTAATGAAAAACTGTTTTTT.

The V gene is TRBV28, the J gene TRBJ2-5, with TRBD1 identical over 9 bases. The J call may be faulty, since TRBJ2-7 better matches the DNA end. The germline CDR1 and CDR2 sequences are MDHEN and SYDVKM. The CDR3 loop spans 15 amino acids. CDR3 sequence reads: CASSIQQGAQYEQYF. CDR3 coding DNA: TGTGCCAGCAGCATACAACAGGGGGCACAGTACGAGCAGTACTTC.

As DNA, the CDR3 is TGTGCCAGCTCACCGGGCGGAGGTAACTATGGCTACACCTTC. Its translation is CASSPGGGNYGYTF. The chain joins TRBV18 to TRBJ1-2, with D uncertain. V was cut by 3 bases and J by 1 base, with 9 bases left in between. Germline V gives CDR1 KGHSH, CDR2 LQKENI. CDR3 length: 14 amino acids.

This chain links TRBV7-7 with TRBJ2-5; no definite D call. CDR1 is SSHAT, CDR2 FNYEAQ, per germline (reference sequence). There are 11 residues in the CDR3. Trimming pared 3 bases from V and 5 bases from J, leaving 4 bases between. CDR3 protein: CASSFMETQYF. CDR3 nucleotide sequence: TGTGCCAGCAGCTTTATGGAGACCCAGTACTTC.

The V and J genes are TRBV6-5 and TRBJ1-5, with unresolved D. V shed 2 bases and J shed 7 bases, with 18 bases lying between them. The CDR3 is 16 amino acids. The germline V gene encodes CDR1 MNHEY and CDR2 SVGAGI. The CDR3 DNA reads TGTGCCAGCAGTTACATCAGGTTCCCCTCGGGACAGCCCCAGCATTTT. This codes for CASSYIRFPSGQPQHF.

CDR3 amino acids: CASSPRALAKNIQYF. For the CDR3, the DNA is TGCGCCAGCAGCCCGAGAGCTTTAGCCAAAAACATTCAGTACTTC. The chain has TRBV5-1 and TRBJ2-4, with D unclear. Germline V gene lookup returns CDR1 SGHRS and CDR2 YFSETQ. This CDR3 is 15 amino acids long. V lost 4 bases to trimming and J lost 0 bases, with 11 bases between them.

CDR3 amino acids: CASSSGTPPEKLFF. The CDR3 nucleotides read TGTGCCAGCAGTTCCGGGACGCCGCCGGAAAAACTGTTTTTT. The chain joins TRBV2 to TRBJ1-4; possibly TRBD1 for D (5 bases). Per the germline V gene, CDR1 is SNHLY and CDR2 is FYNNEI. The CDR3 runs to 14 residues. V was cut by 5 bases and J by 8 bases, with 15 bases left in between.

CDR3 nucleotides: TGTGCCAGTAGTTCCGACAGGGCCACCGTGGGTACGCAGTATTTT. Its translation is CASSSDRATVGTQYF. V and J are TRBV19 and TRBJ2-3; 7 nucleotides align to TRBD1. After removal of 5 bases from V and 8 bases from J, the junction contained 13 bases not matched to a gene. Per the germline V gene, CDR1 is LNHDA and CDR2 is SQIVND (reference sequence). The CDR3 covers 15 residues.

The chain has TRBV28 and TRBJ2-7; D gene unclear. Trimming left V 3 bases short and J 2 bases short, with 11 bases between. In germline, CDR1 is MDHEN, CDR2 SYDVKM. This CDR3 region has 14 residues. CDR3 sequence: CASSFSPKAYEQYF. CDR3 sequence (DNA): TGTGCCAGCAGTTTTAGCCCTAAGGCCTACGAGCAGTACTTC.

The rearrangement links TRBV6-1 to TRBJ2-7; D is ambiguous. CDR1 and CDR2 from the germline V gene are MNHNS and SASEGT. Trimming removed 2 bases from V and 1 base from J, with 9 bases in between. This CDR3 spans 14 amino acids. CDR3: CASSESRRSYEQYF. The CDR3 DNA reads as TGTGCCAGCAGTGAATCTAGGAGATCCTACGAGCAGTACTTC.

The chain uses TRBV2 and TRBJ2-2; no firm D call. CDR1 is SNHLY and CDR2 is FYNNEI in the germline V gene. This CDR3 has 13 amino acids. V gave up 9 bases and J gave up 1 base, with 9 bases separating them. As DNA, the CDR3 is TGTGCCAGACAACCGGTGAACACCGGGGAGCTGTTTTTT. Residues: CARQPVNTGELFF.